Reported below is one T cell receptor (beta chain). The antigen is unknown. This sample was included in a study of CD8+ T cells in alopecia areata. As to treatment: oral pan-JAK inhibitor, 5-10 mg twice daily. Study-level results: With tofacitinib ongoing, many expanded lesional clones persisted in both scalp and blood.

In each case, RNA was isolated and then reverse transcribed into cDNA as the sequencing template. The table came from immunoSEQ multiplex PCR; TCRdb's copy has only in-frame clones and leaves some out. The sample lists hundreds of thousands of clones; under 40% were seen once. The CDR3 contains 15 residues. CDR1 is SNHLY, CDR2 FYNNEI, per germline. Trimming took off 4 bases at V and 0 bases at J, with 10 bases between the two ends. The chain has TRBV2 and TRBJ1-5; D is ambiguous. The clonotype originates from a human donor with alopecia areata. Sequences were derived from CD4+ T cells sorted from blood, sampled around week 34, from a patient treated with tofacitinib. This CDR3 reads CASSVGALSNQPQHF. The CDR3 nucleotides read TGTGCCAGCAGTGTTGGTGCCCTTAGCAATCAGCCCCAGCATTTT.